These T cell receptor beta chains were read from a single sample in a study of cytomegalovirus exposure and HLA in healthy donors. Measured with immunoSEQ multiplex PCR; TCRdb has only the in-frame clones, and not every one. The sample records about 93,000 clones, around 74% being singletons. Sequencing was done on a sample of PBMCs. Every receptor here comes from a boy younger than 18 in good health and CMV-seronegative. CDR3s include the opening cysteine and the closing phenylalanine or tryptophan. Fields, in order: D gene, V gene, clone size, J gene, CDR3 DNA, CDR3 protein. The D gene is left open where the match is weak. Not all rows give a size; the values are once, few, many and, for expanded clones, a class.

D gene: TRBD1; V gene: TRBV6-5; clone size: -; J gene: TRBJ1-2; CDR3 DNA: TGTGCCAGCAGTTACCCCGGGACAGGGGGACTCCACACCTTC; CDR3 protein: CASSYPGTGGLHTF
D gene: -; V gene: TRBV10-2; clone size: few; J gene: TRBJ2-5; CDR3 DNA: TGCGCCAGCAGTGTGAGGAGGGGAGAGACCCAGTACTTC; CDR3 protein: CASSVRRGETQYF
D gene: -; V gene: TRBV7-8; clone size: -; J gene: TRBJ1-2; CDR3 DNA: TGTGCCAGCAGCTTAGGGGGGAGGGCAGATGGCTACACCTTC; CDR3 protein: CASSLGGRADGYTF
D gene: -; V gene: TRBV28; clone size: -; J gene: TRBJ1-5; CDR3 DNA: TGTGCCAGCAGGTGGCAGTATAGCAATCAGCCCCAGCATTTT; CDR3 protein: CASRWQYSNQPQHF
D gene: TRBD1; V gene: TRBV6-1; clone size: -; J gene: TRBJ2-3; CDR3 DNA: TGTGCCAGCAGCGGGACAGGGGACGCAGATACGCAGTATTTT; CDR3 protein: CASSGTGDADTQYF
D gene: TRBD1; V gene: TRBV30; clone size: -; J gene: TRBJ2-7; CDR3 DNA: TGTGCACAGTCACGGACAGGGGGCTACGAGCAGTACTTC; CDR3 protein: CAQSRTGGYEQYF
D gene: -; V gene: TRBV4-1; clone size: -; J gene: TRBJ2-7; CDR3 DNA: TGCGCCAGCAGCCAAGATATCGAGGAGTCGACCTACGAGCAGTACTTC; CDR3 protein: CASSQDIEESTYEQYF
D gene: TRBD1; V gene: TRBV25-1; clone size: -; J gene: TRBJ1-2; CDR3 DNA: TGTGCCAGCAGTGAATATAACCCCGGACAGGGGTATGGCTACACCTTC; CDR3 protein: CASSEYNPGQGYGYTF
D gene: TRBD1; V gene: TRBV5-4; clone size: -; J gene: TRBJ1-4; CDR3 DNA: TGTGCCAGCAGCCGGACAGGGGGCGGACTTAATGAAAAACTGTTTTTT; CDR3 protein: CASSRTGGGLNEKLFF
D gene: -; V gene: TRBV7-9; clone size: -; J gene: TRBJ2-5; CDR3 DNA: TGTGCCAGCAGCTTAGGGGCGAGGGGGGAGACCCAGTACTTC; CDR3 protein: CASSLGARGETQYF
D gene: TRBD1; V gene: TRBV7-9; clone size: -; J gene: TRBJ2-4; CDR3 DNA: TGTGCCAGCAGCCTACAAAATGGACAGGGAAAAAACATTCAGTACTTC; CDR3 protein: CASSLQNGQGKNIQYF
D gene: -; V gene: TRBV27; clone size: -; J gene: TRBJ2-1; CDR3 DNA: TGTGCCAGCAGTTCGGGACTTTACAATGAGCAGTTCTTC; CDR3 protein: CASSSGLYNEQFF
D gene: TRBD1; V gene: TRBV6-5; clone size: -; J gene: TRBJ1-2; CDR3 DNA: TGTGCCAGCAGCACCGGGACAGGCTATGGCTACACCTTC; CDR3 protein: CASSTGTGYGYTF
D gene: TRBD2; V gene: TRBV6-1; clone size: few; J gene: TRBJ2-1; CDR3 DNA: TGTGCCAGCACCGGGAGGGTTTTTAATGAGCAGTTCTTC; CDR3 protein: CASTGRVFNEQFF
D gene: -; V gene: TRBV15; clone size: once; J gene: TRBJ2-7; CDR3 DNA: TGTGCCACCAGGGCGGGACTCGACACCTCCTACGAGCAGTACTTC; CDR3 protein: CATRAGLDTSYEQYF
D gene: -; V gene: TRBV18; clone size: -; J gene: TRBJ1-1; CDR3 DNA: TGTGCCAGCTCCCCGAACCGGGACACTGAAAAAGCTTTCTTT; CDR3 protein: CASSPNRDTEKAFF
D gene: -; V gene: TRBV29-1; clone size: -; J gene: TRBJ2-7; CDR3 DNA: TGCAGCGTCGAACTCAGGGCCTACGAGCAGTACTTC; CDR3 protein: CSVELRAYEQYF